This TCR beta chain is from a study of blood T cell repertoires in COVID-19. The wider study: Sites in the United States, Italy and Spain provided acute and convalescent COVID-19 samples. PBMCs, B-cell-depleted T cells, or T cells provided the cDNA or gDNA that made up the material.

This table comes from immunoSEQ multiplex PCR, and its TCRdb copy is limited to in-frame clones, with some not included. The sample records more than 300,000 clones, 70% to 90% being singletons. In terms of age and location, participants ranged from about 18 to 100 years and lived in about two dozen US areas. Allocation to cohorts depended on clinical history reported by the participants. The CDR3 sequence is 15 residues long. The trim removed 2 bases at V and 8 bases at J, leaving 7 bases unmatched. Germline V gives CDR1 SEHNR, CDR2 FQNEAQ (reference sequence). The origin of this receptor is a man aged 40-55 years in a cohort exposed to, infected with or recovered from COVID-19 (not recorded which). Sequencing was performed on PBMCs or T cells enriched from blood (not recorded which). The V gene is TRBV7-9, the J gene TRBJ1-4; 8 bases line up with TRBD1. The CDR3 DNA sequence: TGTGCCAGCAGCTTATTGACAGGGGCAGGGGAAAAACTGTTTTTT. Translating gives CASSLLTGAGEKLFF.